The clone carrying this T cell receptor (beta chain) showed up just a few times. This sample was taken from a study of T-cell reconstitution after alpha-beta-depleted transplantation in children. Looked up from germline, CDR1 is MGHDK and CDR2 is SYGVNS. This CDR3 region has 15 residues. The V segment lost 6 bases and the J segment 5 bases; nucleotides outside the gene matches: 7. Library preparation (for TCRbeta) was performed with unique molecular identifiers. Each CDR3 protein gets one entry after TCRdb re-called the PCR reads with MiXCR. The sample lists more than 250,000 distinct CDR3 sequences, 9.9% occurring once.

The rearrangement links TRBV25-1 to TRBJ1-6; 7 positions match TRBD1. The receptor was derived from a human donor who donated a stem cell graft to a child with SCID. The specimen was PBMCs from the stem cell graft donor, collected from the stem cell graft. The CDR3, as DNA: TGTGCCAGCAGAAGGACAGGAACCCATAATTCACCCCTCCACTTT. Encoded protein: CASRRTGTHNSPLHF. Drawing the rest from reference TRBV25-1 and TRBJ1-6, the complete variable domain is EADIYQTPRYLVIGTGKKITLECSQTMGHDKMYWYQQDPGMELHLIHYSYGVNSTEKGDLSSESTVSRIRTEHFPLTLESARPSHTSQYLCASRRTGTHNSPLHFGNGTRLTVT.